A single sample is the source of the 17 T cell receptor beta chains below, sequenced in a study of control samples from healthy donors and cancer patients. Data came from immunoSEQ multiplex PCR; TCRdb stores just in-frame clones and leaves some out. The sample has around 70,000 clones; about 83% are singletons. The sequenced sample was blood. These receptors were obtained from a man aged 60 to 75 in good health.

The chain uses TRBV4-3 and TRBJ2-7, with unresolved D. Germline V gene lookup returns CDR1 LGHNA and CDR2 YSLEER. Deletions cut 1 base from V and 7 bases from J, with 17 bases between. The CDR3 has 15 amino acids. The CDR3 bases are TGCGCCAGCAGCCAAGCCAGAGGTAGTATGGGTGAGCAGTACTTC. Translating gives CASSQARGSMGEQYF.

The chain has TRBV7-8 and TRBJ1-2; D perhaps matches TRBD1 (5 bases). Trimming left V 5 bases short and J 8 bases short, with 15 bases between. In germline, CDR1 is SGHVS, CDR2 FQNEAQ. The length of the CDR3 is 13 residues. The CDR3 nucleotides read TGTGCCAGCAGCCACCTGGGGCCGGGGGGCTACACCTTC. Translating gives CASSHLGPGGYTF.

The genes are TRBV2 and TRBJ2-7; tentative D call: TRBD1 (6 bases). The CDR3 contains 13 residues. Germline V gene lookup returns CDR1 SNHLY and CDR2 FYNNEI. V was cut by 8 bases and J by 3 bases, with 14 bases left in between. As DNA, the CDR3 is TGTGCCAGCTGTTTGGGGGCAGGCTACGAGCAGTACTTC. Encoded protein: CASCLGAGYEQYF.

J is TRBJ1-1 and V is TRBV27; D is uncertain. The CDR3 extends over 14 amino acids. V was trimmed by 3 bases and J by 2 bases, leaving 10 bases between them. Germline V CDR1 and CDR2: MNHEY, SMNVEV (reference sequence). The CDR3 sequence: CASSFGSGNTEAFF. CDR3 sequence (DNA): TGTGCCAGCAGTTTTGGGAGCGGTAACACTGAAGCTTTCTTT.

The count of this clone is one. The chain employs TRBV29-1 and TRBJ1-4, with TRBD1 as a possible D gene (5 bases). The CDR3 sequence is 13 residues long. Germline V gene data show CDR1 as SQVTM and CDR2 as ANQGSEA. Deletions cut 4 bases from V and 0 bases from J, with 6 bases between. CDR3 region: CSVGGTTNEKLFF. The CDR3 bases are TGCAGCGTTGGGGGCACAACTAATGAAAAACTGTTTTTT. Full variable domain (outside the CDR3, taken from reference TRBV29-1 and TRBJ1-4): SAVISQKPSRDICQRGTSLTIQCQVDSQVTMMFWYRQQPGQSLTLIATANQGSEATYESGFVIDKFPISRPNLTFSTLTVSNMSPEDSSIYLCSVGGTTNEKLFFGSGTQLSVL.

In DNA, the CDR3 is TGCGCCAGCAGCCAAGATCAGACAGGTTCACCCCTCCACTTT. It specifies CASSQDQTGSPLHF. The V gene is TRBV4-3, the J gene TRBJ1-6, with a weak D call TRBD1 (6 bases). This CDR3 is built from 14 residues. Per the germline V gene, CDR1 is LGHNA and CDR2 is YSLEER. Trimming shortened V by 0 bases and J by 9 bases, and 9 bases separated the two germline ends.

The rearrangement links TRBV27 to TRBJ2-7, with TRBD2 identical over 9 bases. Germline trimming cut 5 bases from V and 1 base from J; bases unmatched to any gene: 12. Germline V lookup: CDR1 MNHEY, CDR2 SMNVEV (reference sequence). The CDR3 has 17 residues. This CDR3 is CASSQTGLAGASYEQYF. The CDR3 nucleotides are TGTGCCAGCAGTCAGACAGGGTTAGCGGGAGCTTCCTACGAGCAGTACTTC.

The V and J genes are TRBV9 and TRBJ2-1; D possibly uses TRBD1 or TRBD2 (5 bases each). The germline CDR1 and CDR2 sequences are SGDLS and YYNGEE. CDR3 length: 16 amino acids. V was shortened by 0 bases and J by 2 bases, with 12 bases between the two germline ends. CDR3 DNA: TGTGCCAGCAGCGTAGAGGTCCGGGGCCCCTACAATGAGCAGTTCTTC. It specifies CASSVEVRGPYNEQFF.

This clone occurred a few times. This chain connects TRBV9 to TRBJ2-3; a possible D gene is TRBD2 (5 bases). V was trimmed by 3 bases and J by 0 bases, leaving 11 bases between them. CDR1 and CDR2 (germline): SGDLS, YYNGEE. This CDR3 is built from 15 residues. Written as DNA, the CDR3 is TGTGCCAGCAGCGCAACGGGGTCTAGCACAGATACGCAGTATTTT. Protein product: CASSATGSSTDTQYF.

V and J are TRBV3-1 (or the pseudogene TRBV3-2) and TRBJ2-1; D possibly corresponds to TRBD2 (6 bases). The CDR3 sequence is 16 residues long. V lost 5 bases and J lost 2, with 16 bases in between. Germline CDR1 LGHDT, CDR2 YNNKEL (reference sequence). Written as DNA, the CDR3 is TGTGCCAGCAGCAGTCTGGTGGAGGGGACCTACAATGAGCAGTTCTTC. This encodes CASSSLVEGTYNEQFF.

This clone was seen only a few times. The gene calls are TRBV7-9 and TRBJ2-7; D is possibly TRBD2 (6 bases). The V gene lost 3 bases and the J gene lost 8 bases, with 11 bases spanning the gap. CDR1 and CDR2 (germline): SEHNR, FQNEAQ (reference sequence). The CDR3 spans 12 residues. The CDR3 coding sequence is TGTGCCAGCAGCTTGGAGGAGGGTAAGCAGTACTTC. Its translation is CASSLEEGKQYF. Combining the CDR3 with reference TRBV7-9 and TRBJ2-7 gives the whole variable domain DTGVSQNPRHKITKRGQNVTFRCDPISEHNRLYWYRQTLGQGPEFLTYFQNEAQLEKSRLLSDRFSAERPKGSFSTLEIQRTEQGDSAMYLCASSLEEGKQYFGPGTRLTVT.

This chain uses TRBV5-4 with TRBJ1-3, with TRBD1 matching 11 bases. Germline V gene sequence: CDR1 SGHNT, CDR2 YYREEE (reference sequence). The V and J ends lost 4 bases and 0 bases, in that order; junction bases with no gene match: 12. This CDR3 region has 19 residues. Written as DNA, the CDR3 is TGTGCCAGCAGCCTTCCGGGACAGGGGGACGTCTACTCTGGAAACACCATATATTTT. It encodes CASSLPGQGDVYSGNTIYF.

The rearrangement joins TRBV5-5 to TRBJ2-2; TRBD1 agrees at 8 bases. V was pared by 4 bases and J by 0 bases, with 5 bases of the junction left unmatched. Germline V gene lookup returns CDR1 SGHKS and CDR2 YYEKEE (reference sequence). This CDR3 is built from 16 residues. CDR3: CASSIGTGANTGELFF. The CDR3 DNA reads TGTGCCAGCAGCATCGGGACAGGCGCGAACACCGGGGAGCTGTTTTTT.

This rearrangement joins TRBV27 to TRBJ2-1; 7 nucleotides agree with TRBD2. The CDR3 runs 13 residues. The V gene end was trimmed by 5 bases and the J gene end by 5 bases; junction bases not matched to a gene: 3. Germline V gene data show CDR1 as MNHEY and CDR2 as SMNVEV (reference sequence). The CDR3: CASSGLVDNEQFF. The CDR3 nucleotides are TGTGCCAGCAGTGGACTAGTTGACAATGAGCAGTTCTTC.

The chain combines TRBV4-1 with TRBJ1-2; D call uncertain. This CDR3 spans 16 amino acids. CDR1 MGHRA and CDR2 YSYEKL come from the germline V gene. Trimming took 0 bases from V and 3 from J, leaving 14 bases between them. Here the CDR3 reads CASSQDERKRDYGYTF. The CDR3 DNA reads TGCGCCAGCAGCCAAGATGAGAGGAAACGGGACTATGGCTACACCTTC.

CDR3 protein: CASSEAFGLAGDTGELFF. The CDR3 DNA follows: TGTGCCAGCAGTGAAGCGTTCGGACTAGCGGGTGACACCGGGGAGCTGTTTTTT. The chain recombines TRBV6-1 with TRBJ2-2; 11 positions agree with TRBD2. This CDR3 has 18 amino acids. Germline V lookup: CDR1 MNHNS, CDR2 SASEGT. V shed 0 bases and J 3 bases; nucleotides not matched to a gene: 6.

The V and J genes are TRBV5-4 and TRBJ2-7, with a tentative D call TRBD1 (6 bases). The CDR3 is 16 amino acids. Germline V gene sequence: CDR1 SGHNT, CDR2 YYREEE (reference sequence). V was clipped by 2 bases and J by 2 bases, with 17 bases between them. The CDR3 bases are TGTGCCAGCAGCTTAGATTCCCGAACAGGGACCTACGAGCAGTACTTC. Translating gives CASSLDSRTGTYEQYF.